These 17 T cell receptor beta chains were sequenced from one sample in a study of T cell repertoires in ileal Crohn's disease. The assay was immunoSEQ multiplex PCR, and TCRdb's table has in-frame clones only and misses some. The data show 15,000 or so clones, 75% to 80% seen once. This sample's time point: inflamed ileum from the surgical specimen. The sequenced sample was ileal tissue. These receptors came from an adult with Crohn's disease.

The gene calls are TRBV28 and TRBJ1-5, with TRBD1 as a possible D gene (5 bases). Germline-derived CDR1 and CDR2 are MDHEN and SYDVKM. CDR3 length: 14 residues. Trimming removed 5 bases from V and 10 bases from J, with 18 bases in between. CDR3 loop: CASSPGGTAQPQHF. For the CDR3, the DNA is TGTGCCAGCAGTCCAGGCGGGACGGCCCAACCCCAGCATTTT.

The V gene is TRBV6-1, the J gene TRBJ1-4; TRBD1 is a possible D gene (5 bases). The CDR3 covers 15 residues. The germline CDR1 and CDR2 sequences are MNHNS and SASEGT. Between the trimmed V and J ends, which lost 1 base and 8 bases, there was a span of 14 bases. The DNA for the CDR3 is TGTGCCAGCAGTGAAGAGGGGACGAAGGGGGAAAAACTGTTTTTT. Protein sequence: CASSEEGTKGEKLFF.

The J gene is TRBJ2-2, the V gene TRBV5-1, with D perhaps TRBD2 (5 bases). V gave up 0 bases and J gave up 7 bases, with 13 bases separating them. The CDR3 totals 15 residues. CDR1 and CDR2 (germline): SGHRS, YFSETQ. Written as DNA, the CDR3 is TGCGCCAGCAGCTTGGATGGACTTTCTGACGGGGAGCTGTTTTTT. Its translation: CASSLDGLSDGELFF.

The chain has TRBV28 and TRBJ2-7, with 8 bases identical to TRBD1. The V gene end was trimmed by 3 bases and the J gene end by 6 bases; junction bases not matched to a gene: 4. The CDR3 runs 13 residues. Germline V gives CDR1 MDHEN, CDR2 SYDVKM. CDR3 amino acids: CASSLGTGGEQYF. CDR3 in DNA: TGTGCCAGCAGTTTGGGTACAGGGGGCGAGCAGTACTTC.

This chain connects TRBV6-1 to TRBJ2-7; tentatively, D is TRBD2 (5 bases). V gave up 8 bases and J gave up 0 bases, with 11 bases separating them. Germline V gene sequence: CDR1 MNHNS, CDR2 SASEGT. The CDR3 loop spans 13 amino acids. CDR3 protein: CASCTGSSYEQYF. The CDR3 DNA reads TGTGCCAGCTGTACGGGGAGCTCCTACGAGCAGTACTTC.

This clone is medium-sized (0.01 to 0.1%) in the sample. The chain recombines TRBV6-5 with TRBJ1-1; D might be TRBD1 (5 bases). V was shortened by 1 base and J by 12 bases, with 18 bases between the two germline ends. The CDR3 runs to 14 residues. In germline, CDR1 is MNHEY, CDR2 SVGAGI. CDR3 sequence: CASSYLGHRTEPFF. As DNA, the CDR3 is TGTGCCAGCAGTTACTTAGGACACCGTACCGAACCTTTCTTT.

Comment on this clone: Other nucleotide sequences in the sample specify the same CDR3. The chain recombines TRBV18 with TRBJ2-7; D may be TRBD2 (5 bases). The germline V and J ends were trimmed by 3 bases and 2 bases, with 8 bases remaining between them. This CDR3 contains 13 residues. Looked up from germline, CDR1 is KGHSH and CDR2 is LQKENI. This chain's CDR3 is CASSPVATYEQYF. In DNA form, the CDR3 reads TGTGCCAGCTCACCCGTAGCGACCTACGAGCAGTACTTC.

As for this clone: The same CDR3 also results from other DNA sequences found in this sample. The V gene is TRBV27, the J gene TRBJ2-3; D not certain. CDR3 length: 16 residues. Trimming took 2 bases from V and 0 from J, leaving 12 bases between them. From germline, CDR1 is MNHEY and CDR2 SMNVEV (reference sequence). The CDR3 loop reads CASSLGVQVSTDTQYF. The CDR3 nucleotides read TGTGCCAGCAGTTTAGGGGTCCAGGTCAGCACAGATACGCAGTATTTT.

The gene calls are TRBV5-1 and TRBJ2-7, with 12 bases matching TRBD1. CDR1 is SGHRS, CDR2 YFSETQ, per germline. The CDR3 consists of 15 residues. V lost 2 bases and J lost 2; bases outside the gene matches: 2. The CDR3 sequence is CASSFGDRGPYEQYF. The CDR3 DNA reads TGCGCCAGCAGCTTCGGGGACAGGGGGCCCTACGAGCAGTACTTC. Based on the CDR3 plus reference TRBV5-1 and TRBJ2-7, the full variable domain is KAGVTQTPRYLIKTRGQQVTLSCSPISGHRSVSWYQQTPGQGLQFLFEYFSETQRNKGNFPGRFSGRQFSNSRSEMNVSTLELGDSALYLCASSFGDRGPYEQYFGPGTRLTVT.

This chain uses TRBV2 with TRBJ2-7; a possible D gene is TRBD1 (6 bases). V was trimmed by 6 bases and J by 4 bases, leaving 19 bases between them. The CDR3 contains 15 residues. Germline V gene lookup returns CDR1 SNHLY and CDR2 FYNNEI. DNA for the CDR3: TGTGCCAGCAGCTCCTCGAGCAGGGGACAATACGAGCAGTACTTC. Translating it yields CASSSSSRGQYEQYF.

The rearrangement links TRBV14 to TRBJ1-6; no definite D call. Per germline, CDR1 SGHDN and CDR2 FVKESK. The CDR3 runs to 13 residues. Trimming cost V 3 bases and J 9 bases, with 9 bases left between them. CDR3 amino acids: CASSQHPTSPLHF. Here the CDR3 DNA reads TGTGCCAGCAGCCAGCATCCGACTTCACCCCTCCACTTT.

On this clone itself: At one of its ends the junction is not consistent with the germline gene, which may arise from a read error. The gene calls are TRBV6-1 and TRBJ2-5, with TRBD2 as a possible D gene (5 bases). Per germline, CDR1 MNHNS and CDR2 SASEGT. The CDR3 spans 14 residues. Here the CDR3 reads CTSTQFGVQETQYF. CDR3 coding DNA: TGTACCAGCACACAATTCGGGGTTCAAGAGACCCAGTACTTC.

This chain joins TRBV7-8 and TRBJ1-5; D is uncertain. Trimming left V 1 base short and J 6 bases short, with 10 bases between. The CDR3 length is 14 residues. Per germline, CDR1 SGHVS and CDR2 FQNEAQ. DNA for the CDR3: TGTGCCAGCAGCTTAGGGGAGGGCGGTCAGCCCCAGCATTTT. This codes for CASSLGEGGQPQHF.

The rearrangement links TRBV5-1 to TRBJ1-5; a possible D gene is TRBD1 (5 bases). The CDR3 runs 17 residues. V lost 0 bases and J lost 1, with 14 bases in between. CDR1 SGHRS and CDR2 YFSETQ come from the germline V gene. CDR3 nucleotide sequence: TGCGCCAGCAGCTTGGCCCCCCAGGGAGCGAGCAATCAGCCCCAGCATTTT. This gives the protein CASSLAPQGASNQPQHF.

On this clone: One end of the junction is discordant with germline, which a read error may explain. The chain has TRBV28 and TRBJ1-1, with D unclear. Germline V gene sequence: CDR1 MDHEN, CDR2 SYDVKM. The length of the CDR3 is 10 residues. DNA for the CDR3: TGTGCCAGCCCCGACGCGGGTCTTCCTTTT. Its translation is CASPDAGLPF.

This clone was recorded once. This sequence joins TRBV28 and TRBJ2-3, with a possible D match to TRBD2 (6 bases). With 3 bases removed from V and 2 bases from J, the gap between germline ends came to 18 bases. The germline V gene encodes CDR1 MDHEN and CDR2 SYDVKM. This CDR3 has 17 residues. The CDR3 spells CASSLAGGGVPTDTQYF. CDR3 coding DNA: TGTGCCAGCAGTTTGGCCGGGGGAGGCGTCCCCACAGATACGCAGTATTTT. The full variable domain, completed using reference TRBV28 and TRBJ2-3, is DVKVTQSSRYLVKRTGEKVFLECVQDMDHENMFWYRQDPGLGLRLIYFSYDVKMKEKGDIPEGYSVSREKKERFSLILESASTNQTSMYLCASSLAGGGVPTDTQYFGPGTRLTVL.

CDR3 bases: TGTGCCGTGGGTATTAAGGGCCATGAGCAGTTCTTC. It specifies CAVGIKGHEQFF. V gene TRBV10-3 combines with J gene TRBJ2-1; D is ambiguous. Trimming removed 11 bases from V and 8 bases from J, with 16 bases in between. The CDR3 contains 12 residues. Germline V gene data show CDR1 as ENHRY and CDR2 as SYGVKD.